A selection of T cell receptor beta chains follows, all from one sample in a study of cytomegalovirus exposure and HLA in healthy donors. Using immunoSEQ multiplex PCR, the repertoire was profiled, and TCRdb retains in-frame clones only, with some absent. The sample lists some 100,000 clones, less than 65% occurring once. The sample was PBMCs. The receptors were sampled from a young woman in good health and CMV-seropositive. Both conserved end residues are part of each CDR3. A D gene is named only where the DNA matches it firmly. Part of the rows lack a size; the others show once, few, many or a class for expanded clones.

clone size: few
D gene: TRBD1
V gene: TRBV5-1
J gene: TRBJ1-2
CDR3 DNA: TGCGCCAGCAGCCTGGAACCGGACAGGGCTTACAACTACACCTTC
CDR3 protein: CASSLEPDRAYNYTF

clone size: .
D gene: .
V gene: TRBV10-1
J gene: TRBJ2-7
CDR3 DNA: TGCGCCAGCAGTGATTGGGCAGATCTCCTCCACGAGCAGTACTTC
CDR3 protein: CASSDWADLLHEQYF

clone size: few
D gene: .
V gene: TRBV5-1
J gene: TRBJ1-2
CDR3 DNA: TGCGCCAGCAGCTTGGGGACTCAGAGTAACTATGGCTACCCCTTC
CDR3 protein: CASSLGTQSNYGYPF

clone size: .
D gene: TRBD1
V gene: TRBV7-2
J gene: TRBJ2-5
CDR3 DNA: TGTGCCAGCAGCTTGGACAGGGGGTTGGAGACCCAGTACTTC
CDR3 protein: CASSLDRGLETQYF

clone size: once
D gene: .
V gene: TRBV2
J gene: TRBJ1-1
CDR3 DNA: TGTGCCAGCAGTTTTCAGGGAAACACTGAAGCTTTCTTT
CDR3 protein: CASSFQGNTEAFF

clone size: few
D gene: .
V gene: TRBV10-3
J gene: TRBJ1-1
CDR3 DNA: TGTGCCATCAGTACCGGGACACACACTGAAGCTTTCTTT
CDR3 protein: CAISTGTHTEAFF

clone size: .
D gene: .
V gene: TRBV7-8
J gene: TRBJ2-5
CDR3 DNA: TGTGCCAGCTCCTACGGGGTGCTGGAGACCCAGTACTTC
CDR3 protein: CASSYGVLETQYF

clone size: .
D gene: TRBD1
V gene: TRBV30
J gene: TRBJ2-7
CDR3 DNA: TGTGCCTGGAGTCCCGGGACAGGGATTATAGAGCAGTACTTC
CDR3 protein: CAWSPGTGIIEQYF

clone size: .
D gene: TRBD1
V gene: TRBV27
J gene: TRBJ2-7
CDR3 DNA: TGTGCCAGCAGTGCTCCGGGACAGCCCTTTAGGAACTTC
CDR3 protein: CASSAPGQPFRNF

clone size: .
D gene: TRBD1
V gene: TRBV5-1
J gene: TRBJ2-5
CDR3 DNA: TGCGCCAGCAGCTGGAGCGCCACAGGGGGAGAGACCCAGTACTTC
CDR3 protein: CASSWSATGGETQYF

clone size: once
D gene: TRBD2
V gene: TRBV18
J gene: TRBJ2-3
CDR3 DNA: TGTGCCAGCTCACCGACTAGCGGGGGAGATACGCAGTATTTT
CDR3 protein: CASSPTSGGDTQYF

clone size: few
D gene: TRBD2
V gene: TRBV9
J gene: TRBJ2-2
CDR3 DNA: TGTGCCAGCAGCGTAGAACCTAGCGGGGGGGCTGGCACCGGGGAGCTGTTTTTT
CDR3 protein: CASSVEPSGGAGTGELFF

clone size: .
D gene: .
V gene: TRBV19
J gene: TRBJ1-5
CDR3 DNA: TGTGCCAGTAGTATAGCGGTAGGACACGGCAATCAGCCCCAGCATTTT
CDR3 protein: CASSIAVGHGNQPQHF

clone size: .
D gene: .
V gene: TRBV28
J gene: TRBJ1-5
CDR3 DNA: TGTGCCAGCAGTTTAGCAGGGGGCAATCAGCCCCAGCATTTT
CDR3 protein: CASSLAGGNQPQHF

clone size: .
D gene: TRBD1
V gene: TRBV9
J gene: TRBJ1-5
CDR3 DNA: TGTGCCAGCAGCGAGGGGGCGGGGACGTCGAGCAATCAGCCCCAGCATTTT
CDR3 protein: CASSEGAGTSSNQPQHF

clone size: .
D gene: TRBD1
V gene: TRBV7-6
J gene: TRBJ1-1
CDR3 DNA: TGTGCCAGCACCCAAGGACAGGGACCCAACACTGAAGCTTTCTTT
CDR3 protein: CASTQGQGPNTEAFF

clone size: few
D gene: .
V gene: TRBV2
J gene: TRBJ2-2
CDR3 DNA: TGTGCCAGCACGTACAGGGAAGCGGACACCGGGGAGCTGTTTTTT
CDR3 protein: CASTYREADTGELFF

clone size: .
D gene: TRBD1
V gene: TRBV19
J gene: TRBJ1-5
CDR3 DNA: TGTGCCAGTAGTATAGTCGGACAGGGAAGACTCAATCAGCCCCAGCATTTT
CDR3 protein: CASSIVGQGRLNQPQHF

clone size: few
D gene: .
V gene: TRBV11-2
J gene: TRBJ1-2
CDR3 DNA: TGTGCCAGCAGCTTAGAGGGGGGGAAGTATGGCTACACCTTC
CDR3 protein: CASSLEGGKYGYTF

clone size: .
D gene: .
V gene: TRBV1
J gene: TRBJ1-2
CDR3 DNA: TGCACCAGCAGCCAAGAAGGGGGAAACTATGGCTACACCTTC
CDR3 protein: CTSSQEGGNYGYTF

clone size: .
D gene: TRBD1
V gene: TRBV19
J gene: TRBJ1-2
CDR3 DNA: TGTGCCACCGTCCCGGGACAGGAATTCTATGGCTACACCTTC
CDR3 protein: CATVPGQEFYGYTF

clone size: .
D gene: .
V gene: TRBV11-3
J gene: TRBJ1-1
CDR3 DNA: TGTGCCAGCAGCTTCTCCAGGATAAACACTGAAGCTTTCTTT
CDR3 protein: CASSFSRINTEAFF

clone size: few
D gene: TRBD2
V gene: TRBV11-2
J gene: TRBJ2-4
CDR3 DNA: TGTGCCAGCAGCTTAGATCGTCTAGCGGGGGCGAAAAACATTCAGTACTTC
CDR3 protein: CASSLDRLAGAKNIQYF

clone size: few
D gene: TRBD1
V gene: TRBV6-6
J gene: TRBJ1-2
CDR3 DNA: TGTGCCAGCAGTTCAGGGGGCGCTGACTATGGCTACACCTTC
CDR3 protein: CASSSGGADYGYTF

clone size: .
D gene: .
V gene: TRBV2
J gene: TRBJ2-7
CDR3 DNA: TGTGCCAGCAGTGATTCTAGTATCAAGAAGTACTTC
CDR3 protein: CASSDSSIKKYF

clone size: .
D gene: TRBD1
V gene: TRBV28
J gene: TRBJ1-5
CDR3 DNA: TGTGCCAGCCGGGGACAGCTACTTTTTGACAATCAGCCCCAGCATTTT
CDR3 protein: CASRGQLLFDNQPQHF

clone size: few
D gene: .
V gene: TRBV7-9
J gene: TRBJ1-2
CDR3 DNA: TGTGCCAGCATCGGTCCCAGGGTCGGTGGCTACACCTTC
CDR3 protein: CASIGPRVGGYTF

clone size: .
D gene: .
V gene: TRBV5-1
J gene: TRBJ1-6
CDR3 DNA: TGCGCCAGCAGCTGGGGGACATACGATAATTCACCCCTCCACTTT
CDR3 protein: CASSWGTYDNSPLHF

clone size: .
D gene: .
V gene: TRBV14
J gene: TRBJ1-1
CDR3 DNA: TGTGCCAGCAGCCAAGGAGGGAACACTGAAGCTTTCTTT
CDR3 protein: CASSQGGNTEAFF

clone size: once
D gene: TRBD2
V gene: TRBV6-4
J gene: TRBJ2-1
CDR3 DNA: TGTGCCAGCACTCGAACGGCAGCGGGGGGGAATAAGCAGTTCTTC
CDR3 protein: CASTRTAAGGNKQFF

clone size: .
D gene: .
V gene: TRBV6-5
J gene: TRBJ1-2
CDR3 DNA: .
CDR3 protein: CASSSSGLRPYGYTF

clone size: .
D gene: .
V gene: TRBV6-1
J gene: TRBJ1-1
CDR3 DNA: TGTGCCAGCAGTGCGGGGGAGAACACTGAAGCTTTCTTT
CDR3 protein: CASSAGENTEAFF

clone size: .
D gene: TRBD1
V gene: TRBV7-8
J gene: TRBJ2-7
CDR3 DNA: TGTGCCAGCAGAATAGTTGTCGGACAGGGGGCGTTCGGCGAGCAGTACTTC
CDR3 protein: CASRIVVGQGAFGEQYF

clone size: .
D gene: .
V gene: TRBV28
J gene: TRBJ1-2
CDR3 DNA: TGTGCCAGCAGTAATAAGGAGGGCTACACCTTC
CDR3 protein: CASSNKEGYTF

clone size: .
D gene: TRBD1
V gene: TRBV9
J gene: TRBJ2-7
CDR3 DNA: TGTGCCAGCAGCCCGACCTGGGACAGGGTCTACGAGCAGTACTTC
CDR3 protein: CASSPTWDRVYEQYF

clone size: .
D gene: TRBD2
V gene: TRBV7-6
J gene: TRBJ2-5
CDR3 DNA: TGTGCCAGCAGCTTAAGTAGCGGGGGACAAGAGACCCAGTACTTC
CDR3 protein: CASSLSSGGQETQYF

clone size: .
D gene: TRBD1
V gene: TRBV2
J gene: TRBJ1-4
CDR3 DNA: TGTGCCAGCATGACAGGGCAAACTAATGAAAAACTGTTTTTT
CDR3 protein: CASMTGQTNEKLFF

clone size: .
D gene: .
V gene: TRBV27
J gene: TRBJ1-5
CDR3 DNA: TGTGCCAGCAGACCGACAGGAAGAGGCAATCAGCCCCAGCATTTT
CDR3 protein: CASRPTGRGNQPQHF

clone size: .
D gene: .
V gene: TRBV5-1
J gene: TRBJ1-1
CDR3 DNA: TGCGCCAGCAGCTCGGAGTGGAACACTGAAGCTTTCTTT
CDR3 protein: CASSSEWNTEAFF

clone size: .
D gene: .
V gene: TRBV19
J gene: TRBJ2-7
CDR3 DNA: TGTGCCAGTAGTATGGGTTCCGGGGGCTACGAGCAGTACTTC
CDR3 protein: CASSMGSGGYEQYF

clone size: .
D gene: TRBD2
V gene: TRBV9
J gene: TRBJ2-3
CDR3 DNA: TGTGCCAGCAGCCTTTGGACTAGCGGGGGCCACGACGTTACAGATACGCAGTATTTT
CDR3 protein: CASSLWTSGGHDVTDTQYF

clone size: .
D gene: TRBD2
V gene: TRBV5-4
J gene: TRBJ2-1
CDR3 DNA: TGTGCCAGCAGCGTGATAGCGGGGGCTACAAATGAGCAGTTCTTC
CDR3 protein: CASSVIAGATNEQFF

clone size: .
D gene: .
V gene: TRBV25-1
J gene: TRBJ2-2
CDR3 DNA: TGTGCCAGCAGTGGTCCCGGGACAACGAACACCGGGGAGCTGTTTTTT
CDR3 protein: CASSGPGTTNTGELFF

clone size: .
D gene: .
V gene: TRBV30
J gene: TRBJ2-7
CDR3 DNA: TGTGCCTGGGGGAGGGGGTTGTCCTACGAGCAGTACTTC
CDR3 protein: CAWGRGLSYEQYF

clone size: .
D gene: .
V gene: TRBV7-2
J gene: TRBJ1-4
CDR3 DNA: TGTGCCAGCAGCTTTCGGGTTGGAGAAAAACTGTTTTTT
CDR3 protein: CASSFRVGEKLFF

clone size: .
D gene: TRBD1
V gene: TRBV28
J gene: TRBJ1-4
CDR3 DNA: TGTGCCAGCAGTCCCCAAACAGGGGGAAGGATGTTTTTT
CDR3 protein: CASSPQTGGRMFF

clone size: .
D gene: TRBD1
V gene: TRBV25-1
J gene: TRBJ1-3
CDR3 DNA: TGTGCCAGCAGGGGGACAGGGGACGGAAACACCATATATTTT
CDR3 protein: CASRGTGDGNTIYF

clone size: few
D gene: .
V gene: TRBV28
J gene: TRBJ2-2
CDR3 DNA: TGTGCCAGCATTCGGTCGAACACCGGGGAGCTGTTTTTT
CDR3 protein: CASIRSNTGELFF

clone size: .
D gene: .
V gene: TRBV9
J gene: TRBJ1-2
CDR3 DNA: TGTGCCAGCAGCGATAGAGGGGGGGGGCCCGGCTACACCTTC
CDR3 protein: CASSDRGGGPGYTF

clone size: .
D gene: .
V gene: TRBV6-4
J gene: TRBJ1-6
CDR3 DNA: TGTGCCAGCAGTGAGGGGAGTAATTCACCCCTCCACTTT
CDR3 protein: CASSEGSNSPLHF

clone size: .
D gene: TRBD2
V gene: TRBV5-4
J gene: TRBJ2-3
CDR3 DNA: TGTGCCAGCCAACTAACCGGGACTAGCGGCCGAGATACGCAGTATTTT
CDR3 protein: CASQLTGTSGRDTQYF

clone size: few
D gene: TRBD1
V gene: TRBV19
J gene: TRBJ1-1
CDR3 DNA: TGTGCCAGTAGTCCCCTGCGCCCGGGACAGGGGTCCGCTGAAGCTTTCTTT
CDR3 protein: CASSPLRPGQGSAEAFF

clone size: once
D gene: .
V gene: TRBV5-8
J gene: TRBJ1-6
CDR3 DNA: TGTGCCAGCAGCTTGGGATCAGGGGACACCTATAATTCACCCCTCCACTTT
CDR3 protein: CASSLGSGDTYNSPLHF

clone size: .
D gene: .
V gene: TRBV30
J gene: TRBJ1-1
CDR3 DNA: TGTGCCTGGAACCGAGGACAAGCAGGCACTGAAGCTTTCTTT
CDR3 protein: CAWNRGQAGTEAFF

clone size: .
D gene: .
V gene: TRBV7-9
J gene: TRBJ2-2
CDR3 DNA: TGTGCCAGCAGCCAGGGGATGAACACCGGGGAGCTGTTTTTT
CDR3 protein: CASSQGMNTGELFF

clone size: medium-sized
D gene: .
V gene: TRBV4-2
J gene: TRBJ1-3
CDR3 DNA: TGTGCCAGCAGCGCTCTCACAGGGATTAGTAGGAACACCATATATTTT
CDR3 protein: CASSALTGISRNTIYF

clone size: .
D gene: TRBD2
V gene: TRBV6-1
J gene: TRBJ2-7
CDR3 DNA: TGTGCCAGCAGTGGGGGCGGGGGGGACGGCTACGAGCAGTACTTC
CDR3 protein: CASSGGGGDGYEQYF

clone size: .
D gene: TRBD1
V gene: TRBV11-3
J gene: TRBJ1-6
CDR3 DNA: TGTGCCAGCAGGGGACAGGGGGAGTCAAGACCCCTCCACTTT
CDR3 protein: CASRGQGESRPLHF

clone size: once
D gene: .
V gene: TRBV7-2
J gene: TRBJ2-1
CDR3 DNA: TGTGCCAGCAGCCCCATTAGCTCCTACAATGAGCAGTTCTTC
CDR3 protein: CASSPISSYNEQFF